These 27 T cell receptor beta chains share one sample of origin, sequenced in a study of patients and donors after allogeneic stem cell transplantation. Each CDR3 protein gets one entry after TCRdb re-called the RT-PCR reads with MiXCR. The sample holds under 200,000 distinct CDR3 sequences; about 30% are singletons and the top ten take roughly 3.2%. The material sequenced was blood, either unsorted or a sorted T cell fraction (not recorded which). The receptors were sampled from a human donor who was either an allogeneic HSCT recipient or a stem cell or donor lymphocyte infusion donor (not recorded which). It is not recorded whose cells these are; they may come from a transplant donor.

The chain combines TRBV7-2 with TRBJ2-1; 14 nucleotides agree with TRBD2. The CDR3 runs 17 residues. The junction had 4 bases not matched to a gene; V was cut back by 0 bases and J by 6 bases. Per germline, CDR1 SGHTA and CDR2 FQGNSA. This CDR3 reads CASSLAGGLAGVNEQFF. Here the CDR3 DNA reads TGTGCCAGCAGCTTAGCCGGGGGACTAGCGGGAGTCAATGAGCAGTTCTTC.

This rearrangement joins TRBV12-3 or TRBV12-4 to TRBJ2-5; 10 bases are a match to TRBD1. V was clipped by 6 bases and J by 2 bases; unmatched bases: 6. The CDR3 totals 15 residues. Written as DNA, the CDR3 is TGTGCCAGCAGCCTAGGGACAGGGGTGCAAGAGACCCAGTACTTC. It yields the protein CASSLGTGVQETQYF.

The rearrangement links TRBV7-9 to TRBJ2-7, with 13 bases that match TRBD2. Germline V gene lookup returns CDR1 SEHNR and CDR2 FQNEAQ (reference sequence). Trimming took 5 bases from V and 4 from J; bases not matched to a gene: 5. This CDR3 region has 15 residues. For the CDR3, the DNA is TGTGCCAGCAGCAAGCGGACTAGCGGGAGATACGAGCAGTACTTC. Its translation: CASSKRTSGRYEQYF.

The chain combines TRBV5-1 with TRBJ1-4; the D is unclear. The CDR3 runs 14 residues. Per germline, CDR1 SGHRS and CDR2 YFSETQ. Trimming pared 4 bases from V and 8 bases from J, leaving 15 bases between. The CDR3 DNA reads TGCGCCAGCAGCCCCGACACCTTAGGGGAAAAACTGTTTTTT. Translated, it gives CASSPDTLGEKLFF.

CDR3 loop: CSVVFSYEQYF. The CDR3 nucleotides are TGCAGCGTTGTATTTTCCTACGAGCAGTACTTC. The rearrangement joins TRBV29-1 to TRBJ2-7; D unresolved. CDR3 length equals 11 residues. Per germline, CDR1 SQVTM and CDR2 ANQGSEA. V lost 4 bases to trimming and J lost 1 base, with 5 bases between them.

This clonotype was found a few times. The V and J genes are TRBV15 and TRBJ2-3; the D gene is possibly TRBD2 (5 bases). Trimming removed 0 bases at V and 3 bases at J, with 13 bases between. The CDR3 is 16 residues long. Germline V CDR1 and CDR2: LNHNV, YYDKDF (reference sequence). CDR3 in amino acids: CATSRDLTSMTDTQYF. The CDR3 DNA sequence: TGTGCCACCAGCAGAGATCTCACTAGTATGACAGATACGCAGTATTTT. Using reference TRBV15 and TRBJ2-3 for the parts outside the CDR3, the full variable domain is DAMVIQNPRYQVTQFGKPVTLSCSQTLNHNVMYWYQQKSSQAPKLLFHYYDKDFNNEADTPDNFQSRRPNTSFCFLDIRSPGLGDTAMYLCATSRDLTSMTDTQYFGPGTRLTVL.

This clonotype occurred a few times. This chain uses TRBV18 with TRBJ1-5; the D gene is possibly TRBD1 (6 bases). Germline CDR1 reads KGHSH; CDR2 reads LQKENI. Trimming shortened V by 1 base and J by 7 bases, and 11 bases separated the two germline ends. The CDR3 consists of 14 residues. As DNA, the CDR3 is TGTGCCAGCTCACCACGAGGGGGTGACCAGCCCCAGCATTTT. This translates into CASSPRGGDQPQHF.

This clonotype showed up just a few times. The V and J genes are TRBV6-5 and TRBJ1-3, with unresolved D. The CDR3 sequence is 16 residues long. Per germline, CDR1 MNHEY and CDR2 SVGAGI. V was pared by 0 bases and J by 2 bases, with 11 bases between. CDR3 coding DNA: TGTGCCAGCAGTTACTCGATAAAGGCAACTGGAAACACCATATATTTT. It specifies CASSYSIKATGNTIYF.

This chain links TRBV29-1 with TRBJ2-7, with D unclear. Trimming pared 1 base from V and 1 base from J, leaving 11 bases between. CDR1 and CDR2 from the germline V gene are SQVTM and ANQGSEA. The CDR3 extends over 14 amino acids. The CDR3 nucleotides read TGCAGCGTTGAAGTCGAGGACCGATCCTACGAGCAGTACTTC. Its protein is CSVEVEDRSYEQYF.

This clonotype has more than one count but fewer than ten. This chain joins TRBV7-2 and TRBJ2-2; D unclear. CDR1 is SGHTA and CDR2 is FQGNSA in the germline V gene. This CDR3 region has 17 residues. Trimming pared 5 bases from V and 0 bases from J, leaving 16 bases between. The CDR3 loop reads CASSGPLRFANTGELFF. The CDR3 bases are TGTGCCAGCAGCGGCCCTCTTCGTTTCGCGAACACCGGGGAGCTGTTTTTT.

The chain combines TRBV7-6 with TRBJ2-1, with 7 bases lining up with TRBD1. CDR3 size: 15 residues. CDR1 and CDR2 (germline): SGHVS, FNYEAQ. V gave up 6 bases and J gave up 4 bases; unmatched junction bases: 9. The CDR3 region is CASRKGGRDYNEQFF. In nucleotides, the CDR3 is TGTGCCAGCAGAAAAGGGGGCCGGGATTACAATGAGCAGTTCTTC. Filled out from reference TRBV7-6 and TRBJ2-1, the complete variable domain reads GAGVSQSPRYKVTKRGQDVALRCDPISGHVSLYWYRQALGQGPEFLTYFNYEAQQDKSGLPNDRFSAERPEGSISTLTIQRTEQRDSAMYRCASRKGGRDYNEQFFGPGTRLTVL.

This clonotype appeared a few times. The chain uses TRBV29-1 and TRBJ2-7, with 7 bases that match TRBD2. This CDR3 is built from 13 residues. From germline, CDR1 is SQVTM and CDR2 ANQGSEA. Trimming at V came to 4 bases and at J to 3 bases, leaving 6 bases not matched to a gene. CDR3 loop: CSVAGEGHYEQYF. DNA for the CDR3: TGCAGCGTTGCTGGGGAGGGCCACTACGAGCAGTACTTC.

The table lists this clonotype with a few counts. The V and J genes are TRBV11-2 and TRBJ2-5; 9 nucleotides line up with TRBD2. From germline, CDR1 is SGHAT and CDR2 FQNNGV. The CDR3 consists of 17 residues. Trimming at V came to 7 bases and at J to 5 bases, leaving 17 bases not matched to a gene. CDR3 DNA: TGTGCCAGCATCCAAGGATGGGGTAGCGGGAGTAGGGAGACCCAGTACTTC. Protein sequence: CASIQGWGSGSRETQYF.

The sample holds many counts of this clonotype. This chain joins TRBV4-1 and TRBJ1-5; no definite D call. The CDR3 consists of 17 residues. V lost 4 bases, J lost 0 bases, and 16 bases lay in between. CDR1 MGHRA and CDR2 YSYEKL come from the germline V gene. CDR3 protein: CASSPTPPTYSNQPQHF. CDR3 sequence (DNA): TGCGCCAGCAGCCCAACCCCCCCGACGTATAGCAATCAGCCCCAGCATTTT.

The chain employs TRBV27 and TRBJ2-3; 11 nucleotides align to TRBD2. The CDR3 runs 16 residues. Trimming took 5 bases from V and 5 from J; bases not matched to a gene: 9. Germline V gene lookup returns CDR1 MNHEY and CDR2 SMNVEV (reference sequence). This CDR3 reads CASSPPGLAARDTQYF. The CDR3 DNA follows: TGTGCCAGCAGTCCTCCGGGACTAGCGGCAAGAGATACGCAGTATTTT.

V gene TRBV11-2 combines with J gene TRBJ2-3, with D perhaps TRBD2 (6 bases). The length of the CDR3 is 13 residues. Germline V gene sequence: CDR1 SGHAT, CDR2 FQNNGV. With 5 bases removed from V and 9 bases from J, the gap between germline ends came to 15 bases. This CDR3 is CASSIPGARTQYF. The DNA of the CDR3 is TGTGCCAGCAGCATCCCGGGAGCTAGGACGCAGTATTTT.

The chain employs TRBV7-9 and TRBJ2-5, with D possibly TRBD1 on 6 matching bases. V was shortened by 1 base and J by 2 bases, with 8 bases between the two germline ends. Germline-derived CDR1 and CDR2 are SEHNR and FQNEAQ (reference sequence). There are 14 residues in the CDR3. CDR3 protein: CASSLVGTQETQYF. DNA for the CDR3: TGTGCCAGCAGCTTAGTAGGGACACAAGAGACCCAGTACTTC. Full variable domain (remainder filled in from reference TRBV7-9 and TRBJ2-5): DTGVSQNPRHKITKRGQNVTFRCDPISEHNRLYWYRQTLGQGPEFLTYFQNEAQLEKSRLLSDRFSAERPKGSFSTLEIQRTEQGDSAMYLCASSLVGTQETQYFGPGTRLLVL.

The rearrangement links TRBV7-9 to TRBJ2-2, with 12 bases matching TRBD2. V lost 3 bases, J lost 4 bases, and 0 bases stayed unmatched. Germline CDR1 and CDR2: SEHNR and FQNEAQ (reference sequence). This CDR3 comprises 15 residues. The CDR3 DNA follows: TGTGCCAGCAGCTTGACTAGCGGGAGCACCGGGGAGCTGTTTTTT. Amino acids: CASSLTSGSTGELFF.

With regard to this clonotype: A single base separates this from a much larger clone, so it may be a read error. V usage is TRBV18 and J usage is TRBJ1-1, with 8 positions matching TRBD1. This CDR3 contains 13 residues. V dropped 11 bases and J dropped 5; count of bases not matched to a gene: 10. The germline V gene has CDR1 KGHSH and CDR2 LQKENI. The chain's CDR3 is CAGQGQGGTEAFF. The DNA for the CDR3 is TGTGCCGGCCAAGGACAGGGCGGGACTGAAGCTTTCTTT.

The chain has TRBV10-3 and TRBJ1-2; D gene unclear. CDR1 is ENHRY and CDR2 is SYGVKD in the germline V gene. This CDR3 comprises 17 residues. The germline V and J ends were trimmed by 10 bases and 3 bases, with 27 bases remaining between them. The CDR3 DNA is TGTGCCACCAGCCCCTTGCTTAAAGGGTTGGCGGACTATGGCTACACCTTC. Encoded protein: CATSPLLKGLADYGYTF.

The chain is built from TRBV6-2 or TRBV6-3 and TRBJ2-7; TRBD1 agrees at 9 bases. The V gene end was trimmed by 5 bases and the J gene end by 4 bases; junction bases not matched to a gene: 3. CDR3 length equals 13 residues. Germline CDR1 is MNHEY and CDR2 is SVGEGT. CDR3 region: CASSGTGLYEQYF. CDR3 nucleotides: TGTGCCAGCAGTGGGACAGGGTTGTACGAGCAGTACTTC.

Only a few counts were recorded for this clonotype. The chain has TRBV6-2 or TRBV6-3 and TRBJ2-1; weak D call: TRBD2 (6 bases). The CDR3 spans 16 residues. Germline CDR1 MNHEY, CDR2 SVGEGT. Trimming left V 4 bases short and J 5 bases short, with 18 bases between. In DNA form, the CDR3 reads TGTGCCAGCAGTTCTGAGGGGCTAGCGAGAGACAATGAGCAGTTCTTC. Its translation is CASSSEGLARDNEQFF.

This clonotype turned up a few times. V is TRBV6-5 and J is TRBJ2-5, with TRBD2 matching 11 bases. The CDR3 has 17 residues. In germline, CDR1 is MNHEY, CDR2 SVGAGI. V gave up 6 bases and J gave up 3 bases; unmatched junction bases: 12. CDR3 residues: CASSFHLLAGVEETQYF. The CDR3 DNA reads TGTGCCAGCAGCTTCCACCTACTAGCGGGAGTAGAAGAGACCCAGTACTTC.

The V call is TRBV12-3 or TRBV12-4, the J call TRBJ1-1; tentative D call: TRBD1 (6 bases). V was shortened by 3 bases and J by 11 bases, with 13 bases between the two germline ends. This CDR3 is 12 amino acids long. This chain's CDR3 is CASSFLGGGAFF. The CDR3 DNA is TGTGCCAGCAGTTTTTTAGGGGGAGGGGCTTTCTTT.

This clonotype has only a few counts. The rearrangement uses TRBV5-1 and TRBJ2-1; D may be TRBD2 (5 bases). This CDR3 has 14 amino acids. Germline V gene data show CDR1 as SGHRS and CDR2 as YFSETQ. V lost 2 bases to trimming and J lost 6 bases, with 12 bases between them. The CDR3: CASSLSRETNEQFF. The CDR3, as DNA: TGCGCCAGCAGCTTAAGTCGGGAAACCAATGAGCAGTTCTTC.

This clonotype was picked up a small number of times. V is TRBV29-1 and J is TRBJ1-5; 7 bases map to TRBD1. The length of the CDR3 is 12 residues. Germline CDR1 reads SQVTM; CDR2 reads ANQGSEA. After removal of 5 bases from V and 7 bases from J, the junction contained 5 bases not matched to a gene. The CDR3 here is CSVSQGKQPQHF. CDR3 DNA: TGCAGCGTTTCACAGGGGAAACAGCCCCAGCATTTT.

The chain recombines TRBV2 with TRBJ1-5; no firm D call. The CDR3 covers 13 residues. The V end was cut by 8 bases, the J end by 0 bases, with 8 bases between. Germline CDR1 SNHLY, CDR2 FYNNEI. This CDR3 reads CASRADSNQPQHF. CDR3 DNA: TGTGCCAGCCGGGCGGATAGCAATCAGCCCCAGCATTTT.